One and the same sample provided the 30 T cell receptor beta chains below, sequenced in a study of regulatory T cells in long-lasting Graves disease. Through Arm-PCR of CDR3 regions and iRepertoire HTBI primers, TCR beta libraries were built. TCRdb re-analysed the multiplex PCR reads in MiXCR, keeping a single row per CDR3 protein. Here the sample spans about 430,000 distinct CDR3 sequences, roughly 23% being singletons. Sample time point: persistent/refractory GD, antithyroid drugs over 5 years with positive TRAb. Researchers made the TCR library from RNA that was extracted from PBMCs. The sample here was peripheral blood mononuclear cells (PBMCs), taken when the disease was refractory, from a patient treated with antithyroid drugs. These receptors were taken from a female donor with Graves disease.

J is TRBJ2-5 and V is TRBV7-2; 13 bases match TRBD2. The DNA end lines up better with TRBJ2-1; the J call may be wrong. Germline values: CDR1 SGHTA, CDR2 FQGNSA. The CDR3 extends over 14 amino acids. CDR3 amino acids: CASSFGLAGVEQFF. The CDR3 bases are TGTGCCAGCAGCTTTGGACTAGCGGGAGTTGAGCAGTTCTTC.

This clonotype showed up many times. The rearrangement uses TRBV10-3 and TRBJ1-4; no definite D call. The V and J ends lost 11 bases and 2 bases respectively, with 18 bases between them. Germline V gives CDR1 ENHRY, CDR2 SYGVKD. CDR3 length: 15 amino acids. In nucleotides, the CDR3 is TGTGCCGCCTCCCCTGTGAGGGCTACTAATGAAAAACTGTTTTTT. Encoded protein: CAASPVRATNEKLFF.

The chain uses TRBV7-4 and TRBJ2-4; D unresolved. The CDR3 covers 12 residues. Per germline, CDR1 SGHVT and CDR2 SQSDAQ. Trimming left V 6 bases short and J 8 bases short, with 11 bases between. The CDR3 DNA reads as TGTGCCAGCAGAAGGCGTCGAGACATTCAGTACTTC. Translation gives CASRRRRDIQYF.

Of note for this clonotype: A much larger clone differs by one base, so this may be a read error. The CDR3 loop is CASSGGVGGSSYEQYF. For the CDR3, the DNA is TGTGCCAGCAGTGGTGGAGTGGGAGGGAGCTCCTACGAGCAGTACTTC. The J gene is TRBJ2-7, the V gene TRBV6-2 or TRBV6-3, with TRBD2 matching 7 bases. The CDR3 runs 16 residues. Germline lookup yields CDR1 MNHEY and CDR2 SVGEGT. The trim removed 5 bases at V and 0 bases at J, leaving 10 bases unmatched.

The chain uses TRBV28 and TRBJ2-3; TRBD2 aligns across 7 bases. This CDR3 contains 15 residues. Germline V gene sequence: CDR1 MDHEN, CDR2 SYDVKM. V shed 4 bases, J shed 4 bases, and the junction held 8 bases outside the gene matches. The CDR3 sequence is CASSSSQTSPDTQYF. CDR3 coding DNA: TGTGCCAGCAGTTCGTCACAGACTAGCCCAGATACGCAGTATTTT.

This chain connects TRBV28 to TRBJ2-3; D possibly corresponds to TRBD1 (6 bases). CDR1 and CDR2 from the germline V gene are MDHEN and SYDVKM. This CDR3 has 15 amino acids. Trimming removed 6 bases at V and 4 bases at J, with 17 bases between. In DNA form, the CDR3 reads TGTGCCAGCAGATCCAGGACAGATCCTTCAGATACGCAGTATTTT. Translating gives CASRSRTDPSDTQYF.

This clonotype was recorded many times. CDR3: CASSRTGGEMDIQYF. For the CDR3, the DNA is TGTGCCAGCAGCAGGACAGGGGGCGAGATGGACATTCAGTACTTC. This chain joins TRBV7-2 and TRBJ2-4, with 11 bases aligning to TRBD1. V gave up 5 bases and J gave up 8 bases; unmatched junction bases: 8. From germline, CDR1 is SGHTA and CDR2 FQGNSA. The CDR3 is 15 amino acids.

J is TRBJ2-1 and V is TRBV28; D is ambiguous. Trimming left V 4 bases short and J 0 bases short, with 10 bases between. Germline values: CDR1 MDHEN, CDR2 SYDVKM. The CDR3 totals 15 residues. The CDR3 loop is CASSSEVSSYNEQFF. The CDR3 DNA reads TGTGCCAGCAGTTCCGAAGTAAGCTCCTACAATGAGCAGTTCTTC.

This clonotype occurred many times. This chain joins TRBV28 and TRBJ2-5; a possible D gene is TRBD2 (6 bases). This CDR3 spans 15 amino acids. CDR1 and CDR2 from the germline V gene are MDHEN and SYDVKM. V lost 5 bases, J lost 3 bases, and 16 bases lay in between. CDR3 residues: CASSGGVKSKETQYF. The DNA of the CDR3 is TGTGCCAGCAGTGGCGGGGTGAAGTCGAAAGAGACCCAGTACTTC.

A remark on this clonotype: This may be a read error: a much more frequent sequence differs by one nucleotide. The rearrangement links TRBV6-1 to TRBJ2-7; the D is unclear. This CDR3 is built from 15 residues. Germline CDR1 MNHNS, CDR2 SASEGT. Here the CDR3 reads CASSTILPLINERYF. The DNA for the CDR3 is TGTGCCAGCAGTACAATACTACCCCTGATCAACGAGCGGTACTTC.

This clonotype was detected many times. The V call is TRBV28, the J call TRBJ2-7, with 7 positions matching TRBD1. There are 13 residues in the CDR3. J lost 2 bases, V lost 8 bases, and 6 bases had no gene match. CDR1 MDHEN and CDR2 SYDVKM come from the germline V gene. In nucleotides, the CDR3 is TGTGCCAGCTCAGAGGGGGCCCCCTACGAGCAGTACTTC. Translation gives CASSEGAPYEQYF.

Comments on this clonotype: A much larger clone lies one base from this, so it may be a read error. The chain is built from TRBV12-3 or TRBV12-4 and TRBJ1-4; D is possibly TRBD1 (5 bases). Trimming took off 6 bases at V and 3 bases at J, with 11 bases between the two ends. The CDR3 is made up of 14 amino acids. CDR3 residues: CASSPDIPNEKLFF. CDR3 bases: TGTGCCAGCAGCCCGGACATTCCTAATGAAAAACTGTTTTTT.

This chain joins TRBV20-1 and TRBJ2-7, with TRBD1 matching 7 bases. The CDR3 contains 13 residues. CDR1 is DFQATT, CDR2 SNEGSKA, per germline (reference sequence). The V segment lost 5 bases and the J segment 3 bases; nucleotides outside the gene matches: 7. The CDR3 DNA sequence: TGCAGTGCTGCCCTAACAGGGGTCTACGAGCAGTACTTC. This codes for CSAALTGVYEQYF.

The V call is TRBV27, the J call TRBJ2-7, with TRBD1 identical over 8 bases. The germline V gene has CDR1 MNHEY and CDR2 SMNVEV (reference sequence). Unmatched junction bases numbered 9, after V lost 8 bases and J lost 0 bases. This CDR3 has 15 residues. CDR3: CASAGQGENSYEQYF. The CDR3 coding sequence is TGTGCCAGCGCCGGACAGGGTGAAAACTCCTACGAGCAGTACTTC.

This clonotype showed up many times. The J gene is TRBJ2-5, the V gene TRBV20-1; 7 nucleotides match TRBD1. This CDR3 is built from 13 residues. The trim removed 6 bases at V and 5 bases at J, leaving 9 bases unmatched. Germline V gene lookup returns CDR1 DFQATT and CDR2 SNEGSKA (reference sequence). The CDR3 spells CSATTGVGETQYF. CDR3 nucleotides: TGCAGTGCAACAACAGGGGTTGGGGAGACCCAGTACTTC.

This clonotype was recorded at least ten times. The chain is built from TRBV3-1 and TRBJ2-2; possibly TRBD1 for D (6 bases). The CDR3 runs to 15 residues. The V end lost 2 bases, the J end lost 5 bases, and 12 bases lay between the germline ends. Germline CDR1 reads LGHDT; CDR2 reads YNNKEL (reference sequence). CDR3 DNA: TGTGCCAGCAGCCAAAGATCTACAGGGACCGGGGAGCTGTTTTTT. It yields the protein CASSQRSTGTGELFF.

This clonotype was detected ten times or more. The chain combines TRBV28 with TRBJ1-5, with TRBD1 identical over 7 bases. This CDR3 is built from 13 residues. CDR1 is MDHEN, CDR2 SYDVKM, per germline. The V gene end was trimmed by 5 bases and the J gene end by 7 bases; junction bases not matched to a gene: 5. The CDR3 loop is CASSRAGGQPQHF. The DNA of the CDR3 is TGTGCCAGCAGTAGGGCAGGGGGACAGCCCCAGCATTTT.

This clonotype was counted ten times or more. V is TRBV2 and J is TRBJ1-2; the match to TRBD1 covers 8 bases. The CDR3 covers 20 residues. V gave up 5 bases and J gave up 0 bases; unmatched junction bases: 20. Looked up from germline, CDR1 is SNHLY and CDR2 is FYNNEI. The CDR3 nucleotides are TGTGCCAGCAGTCGGTCTACCCCATCATGGACAGGGCTTGCTAACTATGGCTACACCTTC. Translation: CASSRSTPSWTGLANYGYTF.

This clonotype was detected ten times or more. V and J are TRBV27 and TRBJ2-4, with 8 bases that match TRBD2. The CDR3 loop spans 14 amino acids. The trim removed 3 bases at V and 7 bases at J, leaving 5 bases unmatched. Germline CDR1 is MNHEY and CDR2 is SMNVEV (reference sequence). The CDR3, as DNA: TGTGCCAGCAGTTTTTCGGGAGGGGATAACATTCAGTACTTC. Its translation: CASSFSGGDNIQYF.

This chain links TRBV6-4 with TRBJ2-1; 8 bases map to TRBD1. V shed 2 bases, J shed 7 bases, and the junction held 7 bases outside the gene matches. The germline V gene has CDR1 MRHNA and CDR2 SNTAGT. This CDR3 has 15 amino acids. The CDR3 loop reads CASSDGSGGGNEQFF. The CDR3 nucleotides are TGTGCCAGCAGTGACGGCTCAGGGGGCGGGAATGAGCAGTTCTTC.

The table lists this clonotype with many counts. The chain couples TRBV3-1 to TRBJ1-2; possibly TRBD1 for D (6 bases). Between the trimmed V and J ends, which lost 0 bases and 4 bases, there was a span of 15 bases. Germline V lookup: CDR1 LGHDT, CDR2 YNNKEL (reference sequence). The CDR3 spans 16 residues. CDR3 DNA sequence: TGTGCCAGCAGCCAAGAGTTGGGGGCGTTCACCTATGGCTACACCTTC. Residues: CASSQELGAFTYGYTF. Complete variable domain (other parts from reference TRBV3-1 and TRBJ1-2): DTAVSQTPKYLVTQMGNDKSIKCEQNLGHDTMYWYKQDSKKFLKIMFSYNNKELIINETVPNRFSPKSPDKAHLNLHINSLELGDSAVYFCASSQELGAFTYGYTFGSGTRLTVV.

This clonotype was picked up many times. V gene TRBV12-3 or TRBV12-4 combines with J gene TRBJ1-2, with D uncertain. There are 11 residues in the CDR3. V was cut by 10 bases and J by 6 bases, with 12 bases left in between. The DNA for the CDR3 is TGTGCCAACCGGGAACAGCATGGCTACACCTTC. It encodes CANREQHGYTF.

As regards this clonotype: A much larger clonotype is one base distant, so this may be a read error. V and J are TRBV20-1 and TRBJ2-7; 7 bases fit TRBD1. Germline assignment: CDR1 DFQATT and CDR2 SNEGSKA (reference sequence). CDR3 length: 15 residues. The CDR3 sequence: CSATNRDRPTYERYF. The CDR3 nucleotides are TGCAGTGCTACAAACCGGGACAGACCAACCTACGAGCGGTACTTC.

This clonotype appeared many times. The chain combines TRBV25-1 with TRBJ1-2; tentatively, D is TRBD1 (6 bases). This CDR3 is 14 amino acids long. V was trimmed by 4 bases and J by 8 bases, leaving 17 bases between them. Looked up from germline, CDR1 is MGHDK and CDR2 is SYGVNS. CDR3 coding DNA: TGTGCCAGCAGTGCCCACGGCAGGGGAGGAGGCTACACCTTC. This gives the protein CASSAHGRGGGYTF.

This clonotype was counted at least ten times. The chain couples TRBV15 to TRBJ2-2; unclear D gene. V lost 3 bases and J lost 0, with 8 bases in between. This CDR3 has 15 residues. The V gene's germline CDR1 is LNHNV and CDR2 YYDKDF (reference sequence). The CDR3 region is CATSRDVANTGELFF. The CDR3 DNA reads as TGTGCCACCAGCAGGGACGTCGCGAACACCGGGGAGCTGTTTTTT.

This clonotype came up many times. V and J are TRBV27 and TRBJ2-7, with D possibly being TRBD1 (6 bases). Trimming stripped 8 bases from V and 2 bases from J, with 13 bases between. Germline-derived CDR1 and CDR2 are MNHEY and SMNVEV (reference sequence). The CDR3 sequence is 13 residues long. In DNA form, the CDR3 reads TGTGCCAGCGGGGCAGGGGCAACCTACGAGCAGTACTTC. The encoded protein is CASGAGATYEQYF.

The chain has TRBV9 and TRBJ2-2, with 8 bases that match TRBD2. V lost 4 bases to trimming and J lost 1 base; unmatched junction nucleotides: 6. Looked up from germline, CDR1 is SGDLS and CDR2 is YYNGEE. This CDR3 has 16 residues. CDR3 residues: CASSTGGSGNTGELFF. CDR3 DNA: TGTGCCAGCAGCACGGGGGGGAGCGGGAACACCGGGGAGCTGTTTTTT.

The J gene is TRBJ2-3, the V gene TRBV10-3; 10 bases align to TRBD2. Looked up from germline, CDR1 is ENHRY and CDR2 is SYGVKD. There are 16 residues in the CDR3. The V segment lost 10 bases and the J segment 3 bases; nucleotides outside the gene matches: 13. The CDR3 protein is CATTRTGTSVTDTQYF. CDR3 in DNA: TGTGCCACGACAAGGACCGGGACTAGCGTAACAGATACGCAGTATTTT.

The V call is TRBV28, the J call TRBJ1-1, with 10 bases aligning to TRBD1. Germline trimming cut 10 bases from V and 1 base from J; bases unmatched to any gene: 12. The germline gives CDR1 MDHEN, CDR2 SYDVKM. The CDR3 is made up of 16 amino acids. CDR3 DNA sequence: TGTGCCACCGCCGGACAGGGGGGATTAAAGAACACTGAAGCTTTCTTT. Translation: CATAGQGGLKNTEAFF.

This clonotype was seen only a few times. This sequence joins TRBV27 and TRBJ2-1; D ambiguous. The CDR3 consists of 14 residues. Trimming pared 0 bases from V and 1 base from J, leaving 4 bases between. Germline values: CDR1 MNHEY, CDR2 SMNVEV (reference sequence). The CDR3 DNA reads TGTGCCAGCAGTTTATCCCCATCCTACAATGAGCAGTTCTTC. Its translation is CASSLSPSYNEQFF.